These T cell receptor beta chains were read from a single sample in a study of T-cell memory formation after mild COVID-19. MiXCR, applied by TCRdb to the 5' RACE reads, yields one record per CDR3 protein. The table records under 450,000 distinct CDR3 sequences, 13% to 15% of them present only once. The material sequenced was PBMCs or a T cell subset sorted from them (not recorded which). Every receptor here comes from a man aged 18 to 29 who had mild COVID-19 (a few samples of this study predate the infection). Cell type and time point are not known. Each CDR3 is given with its conserved first and last residue. A D gene is named only where the DNA matches it firmly. Expanded clones are given a class, and other clones once, few, many or no size at all.

-,-,TRBJ1-1,TRBV5-4,CASSPGLAAEAFF,TGTGCCAGCAGCCCGGGCCTGGCCGCTGAAGCTTTCTTT
-,-,TRBJ1-2,TRBV12-3/TRBV12-4,CASSFPGQGGGYTF,TGTGCCAGCAGTTTCCCGGGGCAGGGCGGTGGCTACACCTTC
-,few,TRBJ2-5,TRBV29-1,CSVEDLQGFQETQYF,TGCAGCGTTGAAGATCTTCAGGGTTTCCAAGAGACCCAGTACTTC
TRBD1,few,TRBJ1-5,TRBV5-8,CASSRTGWQSPQHF,TGTGCCAGCAGCAGGACAGGGTGGCAATCGCCCCAGCATTTT
-,few,TRBJ1-1,TRBV21-1,CASSSRGGRVRAEAFF,TGTGCCAGCAGCTCCAGGGGGGGCAGGGTGAGAGCTGAAGCTTTCTTT
-,-,TRBJ2-3,TRBV7-3,CASSLGGALGTDTQYF,TGTGCCAGCAGCTTAGGGGGGGCTCTCGGCACAGATACGCAGTATTTT
-,many,TRBJ2-4,TRBV5-1,CASSLTVAKNIQYF,TGCGCCAGCAGCTTGACGGTAGCCAAAAACATTCAGTACTTC
-,-,TRBJ1-1,TRBV5-1,CASSLALENTEAFF,TGCGCCAGCAGCTTGGCCCTCGAAAACACTGAAGCTTTCTTT
-,many,TRBJ2-5,TRBV24-1,CATSDPRATETQYF,TGTGCCACCAGTGACCCAAGGGCGACGGAGACCCAGTACTTC
-,once,TRBJ2-2,TRBV29-1,CSVESPTHTGELFF,TGCAGCGTTGAATCACCGACTCACACCGGGGAGCTGTTTTTT
-,few,TRBJ1-1,TRBV6-7,CASRWVRAGGLTEAFF,TGTGCCAGCAGATGGGTGAGGGCTGGGGGGTTGACTGAAGCTTTCTTT
TRBD1,few,TRBJ1-5,TRBV6-6,CASSYLTGGLQPQHF,TGTGCCAGCAGTTACCTGACAGGGGGACTTCAGCCCCAGCATTTT
-,-,TRBJ2-5,TRBV11-2,CASSPSYSQETQYF,TGTGCCAGCAGCCCAAGTTACTCACAAGAGACCCAGTACTTC
-,-,TRBJ1-1,TRBV30,CAWSVSTGFSGTEAFF,TGTGCCTGGAGTGTATCCACAGGGTTTAGCGGAACTGAAGCTTTCTTT
-,-,TRBJ2-2,TRBV12-3/TRBV12-4,CASSVEGHKNTGELFF,TGTGCCAGCAGTGTGGAAGGTCACAAGAACACCGGGGAGCTGTTTTTT
TRBD2,many,TRBJ2-7,TRBV5-6,CASSFLTRGEYEQYF,TGTGCCAGCAGCTTTCTCACCCGGGGGGAGTACGAGCAGTACTTC
-,-,TRBJ1-2,TRBV25-1,CASSYRGATGYTF,TGTGCCAGCAGTTACCGGGGGGCGACTGGCTACACCTTC